The source of this T cell receptor beta chain is a study of shared clonotypes between healthy human individuals. General study findings and limits: The expectation was that sequencing depth would affect clonotype sharing among donors.

For this clone: Antigen unknown.

The germline V gene has CDR1 GTSNPN and CDR2 SVGIG (reference sequence). The CDR3 has 13 residues. V was pared by 2 bases and J by 8 bases, with 5 bases of the junction left unmatched. The repertoire was sequenced with immunoSEQ multiplex PCR; TCRdb's copy has only in-frame clones and lacks some. The data show 650,000 to 750,000 clones, approximately 75% seen once. Sequencing input: memory CD4+ T cells sorted from blood. The sample's subset: CD45RA-negative fraction. The V and J genes are TRBV30 and TRBJ2-7; 11 bases are shared with TRBD1. This TCR came from a woman aged 25 to 39 in good health. The CDR3 DNA sequence: TGTGCCTGGAGTAGCGGGACAGGGGGACAGCAGTACTTC. As protein: CAWSSGTGGQQYF.